This T cell receptor (beta chain) was found in a study of blood T cell repertoires in COVID-19. Sequencing was performed with immunoSEQ multiplex PCR; in TCRdb, only in-frame clones are kept and a portion is missing. Of approximately 190,000 clones in the sample, 80% were seen once. The germline V gene has CDR1 LNHNV and CDR2 YYDKDF (reference sequence). CDR3 length equals 15 residues. The ends were cut back, 0 bases at V and 5 bases at J, with 14 bases in the middle. The V gene is TRBV15, the J gene TRBJ2-7; D gene ambiguous. Sequencing was carried out using peripheral blood. This sequence originates from a man aged 60 to 75 with acute or convalescent COVID-19. CDR3 bases: TGTGCCACCAGCAGAGATCAAATTAGCACCCACGAGCAGTACTTC. Translation: CATSRDQISTHEQYF. Full variable domain (remainder filled in from reference TRBV15 and TRBJ2-7): DAMVIQNPRYQVTQFGKPVTLSCSQTLNHNVMYWYQQKSSQAPKLLFHYYDKDFNNEADTPDNFQSRRPNTSFCFLDIRSPGLGDTAMYLCATSRDQISTHEQYFGPGTRLTVT.